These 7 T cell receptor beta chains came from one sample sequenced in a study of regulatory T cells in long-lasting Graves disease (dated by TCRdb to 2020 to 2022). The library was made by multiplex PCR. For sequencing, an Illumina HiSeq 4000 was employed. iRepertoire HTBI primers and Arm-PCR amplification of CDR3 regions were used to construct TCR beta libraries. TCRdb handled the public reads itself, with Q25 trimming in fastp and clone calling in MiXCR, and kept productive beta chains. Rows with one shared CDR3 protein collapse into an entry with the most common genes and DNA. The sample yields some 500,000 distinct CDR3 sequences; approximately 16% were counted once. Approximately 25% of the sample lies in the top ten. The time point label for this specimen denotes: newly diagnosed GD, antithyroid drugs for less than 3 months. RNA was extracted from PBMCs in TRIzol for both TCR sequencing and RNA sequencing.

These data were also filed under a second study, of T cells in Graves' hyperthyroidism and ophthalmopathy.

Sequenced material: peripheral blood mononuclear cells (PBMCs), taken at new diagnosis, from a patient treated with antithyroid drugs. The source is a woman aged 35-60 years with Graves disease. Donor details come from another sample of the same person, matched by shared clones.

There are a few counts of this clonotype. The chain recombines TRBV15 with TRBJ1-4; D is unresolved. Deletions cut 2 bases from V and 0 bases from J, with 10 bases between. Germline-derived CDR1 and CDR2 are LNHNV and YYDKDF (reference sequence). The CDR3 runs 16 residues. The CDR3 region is CATSRTQIATNEKLFF. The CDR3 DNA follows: TGTGCCACCAGCAGAACACAGATTGCAACTAATGAAAAACTGTTTTTT.

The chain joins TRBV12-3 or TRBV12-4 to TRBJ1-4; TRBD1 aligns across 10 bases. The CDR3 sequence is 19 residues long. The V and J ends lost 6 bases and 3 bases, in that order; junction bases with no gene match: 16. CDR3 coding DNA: TGTGCCAGCAGCCCAAGTCCCGGGACAGGGGCGGGGGCTAATGAAAAACTGTTTTTT. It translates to CASSPSPGTGAGANEKLFF.

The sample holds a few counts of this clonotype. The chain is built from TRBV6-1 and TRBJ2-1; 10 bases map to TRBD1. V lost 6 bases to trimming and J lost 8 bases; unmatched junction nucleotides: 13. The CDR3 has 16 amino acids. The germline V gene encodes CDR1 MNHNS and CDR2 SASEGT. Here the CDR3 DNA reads TGTGCCAGCAGCGAAATGACAGGGGGCGCTTTGGATGAGCAGTTCTTC. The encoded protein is CASSEMTGGALDEQFF.

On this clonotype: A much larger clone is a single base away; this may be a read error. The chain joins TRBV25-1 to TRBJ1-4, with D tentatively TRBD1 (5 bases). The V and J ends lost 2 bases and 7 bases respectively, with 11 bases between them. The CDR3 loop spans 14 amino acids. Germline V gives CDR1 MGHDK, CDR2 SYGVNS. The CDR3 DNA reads TGTGCCAGCAGTGAAGGCAGGGTTGGTGAAAAACTGTTTTTT. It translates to CASSEGRVGEKLFF.

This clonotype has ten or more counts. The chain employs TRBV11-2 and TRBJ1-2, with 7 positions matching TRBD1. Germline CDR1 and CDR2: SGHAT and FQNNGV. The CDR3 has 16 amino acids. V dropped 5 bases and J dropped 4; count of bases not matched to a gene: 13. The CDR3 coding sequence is TGTGCCAGCAGCCGCCCCGGGACAGAGCCTTCCTATGGCTACACCTTC. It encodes CASSRPGTEPSYGYTF.

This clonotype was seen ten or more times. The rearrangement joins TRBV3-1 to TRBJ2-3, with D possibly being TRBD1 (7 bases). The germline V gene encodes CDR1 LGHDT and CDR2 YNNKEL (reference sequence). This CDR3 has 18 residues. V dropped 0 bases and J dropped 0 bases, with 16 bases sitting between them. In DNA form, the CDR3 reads TGTGCCAGCAGCCAAGAAGGGGGCGGGGCCCTTAGCACAGATACGCAGTATTTT. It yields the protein CASSQEGGGALSTDTQYF.

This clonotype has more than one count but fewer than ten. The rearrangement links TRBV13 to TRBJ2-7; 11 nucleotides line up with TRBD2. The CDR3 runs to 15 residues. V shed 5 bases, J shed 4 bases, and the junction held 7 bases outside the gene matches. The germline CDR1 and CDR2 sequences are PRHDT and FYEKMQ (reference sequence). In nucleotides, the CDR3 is TGTGCCAGCAGCCGGGGACTAGCGGAGGGTTACGAGCAGTACTTC. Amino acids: CASSRGLAEGYEQYF.